These T cell receptor beta chains were read from a single sample in a study of PD-L1 blockade in urothelial cancer. Libraries were prepared by immunoSEQ multiplex PCR; TCRdb keeps only in-frame clonotypes and omits some of them. The table has roughly 45,000 clones, roughly 80% seen once; the top ten hold over 8.5%. The specimen was PBMCs, collected around atezolizumab (anti-PD-L1) treatment. The receptors stem from a man aged 65 to 85 with urothelial cancer. Both conserved end residues are trimmed from each CDR3. D genes are given only for firm matches. A row's size may be missing; if present it is once, few, many or a size class.

TRBV5-1	TRBJ2-2	-	13	TRBD1	ASSPGQGSAGELF
TRBV28	TRBJ2-2	-	16	TRBD2	ASDFPPELAGNTGELF
TRBV27	TRBJ1-2	-	11	-	ASSSTGLYGYT
TRBV7-9	TRBJ2-7	-	11	-	ASSLLYSGEQY
TRBV7-3	TRBJ2-3	-	14	TRBD1	ASSWRTGTVTDTQY
TRBV27	TRBJ2-5	-	12	-	ASSFGRAQETQY
TRBV28	TRBJ1-2	-	17	TRBD1	ASSFGQGLFSPQAYGYT
TRBV27	TRBJ2-2	-	15	-	ASTPGMGAGRTGELF
TRBV19	TRBJ2-7	once	13	-	ASSIAVAASYEQY
TRBV27	TRBJ2-7	-	16	TRBD1	ASSLSRTGAGVLYEQY
TRBV5-1	TRBJ1-1	once	14	TRBD1	ASSLAGTVGDKAAF
TRBV2	TRBJ1-1	-	12	TRBD1	ASSDRTGNTEAF
TRBV10-2	TRBJ2-1	-	16	TRBD2	ASWPLGPGTSGSSVQF
TRBV19	TRBJ1-2	-	17	TRBD1	ASTPRAPNGQGRYWGYT
TRBV5-6	TRBJ2-7	-	15	TRBD2	ASSSWTGWDYDYEQY
TRBV18	TRBJ2-2	-	13	TRBD2	ASSPVAGVTGELF
TRBV11-3	TRBJ1-1	-	12	-	ASSLGREGTEAF
TRBV4-1	TRBJ1-1	-	15	-	ASSQLTGPDMNTEAF
TRBV19	TRBJ1-1	once	11	-	ASSITGNTEAF
TRBV7-3	TRBJ2-5	few	13	-	ASSWSGVAEETQY
TRBV11-2	TRBJ1-2	few	13	TRBD1	ASRKPGTERKGYT
TRBV9	TRBJ2-3	-	15	-	ASSGRSGGTSWDTQY
TRBV28	TRBJ2-4	-	12	TRBD2	ASSMTSGGNIQY
TRBV19	TRBJ2-7	few	13	TRBD2	ASSPPGGSSYEQY
TRBV5-1	TRBJ1-1	-	16	-	ASSLPDRRDSGGTEAF
TRBV14	TRBJ2-3	-	13	-	ASSQEEQSTDTQY
TRBV28	TRBJ1-4	-	12	-	ASSLGQDYEKLF
TRBV5-1	TRBJ2-1	-	15	TRBD2	ASSVQVSGGPYNEQF
TRBV28	TRBJ2-5	-	13	-	ASRIAEGPGVTQY
TRBV7-8	TRBJ2-7	-	13	-	ASSLTHDSSYEQY
TRBV11-2	TRBJ2-1	once	16	TRBD2	ASSLALGLAGFHNEQF
TRBV11-3	TRBJ2-5	-	13	-	ASSLGSSGQETQY
TRBV2	TRBJ1-5	-	13	-	ASRRDNYSNQPQH
TRBV7-9	TRBJ2-1	-	12	-	ASSSPGTGNEQF
TRBV28	TRBJ2-1	-	12	-	ASSRGQSPTSQF
TRBV5-6	TRBJ2-3	-	14	TRBD1	ASSLTGQGVTDTQY
TRBV6-5	TRBJ2-7	-	11	TRBD1	ASSPWTGGEQY
TRBV7-3	TRBJ2-3	-	13	TRBD1	ASSLKTGKTDTQY
TRBV7-8	TRBJ2-2	-	11	-	ASSLARAGELF
TRBV19	TRBJ1-5	-	13	-	ASSIRGSSNQPQH
TRBV11-1	TRBJ2-2	-	12	-	ASSLDQNTGELF
TRBV2	TRBJ2-7	many	12	-	ASRETTSSYEQY
TRBV30	TRBJ2-7	-	11	TRBD1	AWSDRVGNEQY
TRBV11-1	TRBJ2-1	-	13	-	ASSLGPGEEGEQF
TRBV6-4	TRBJ1-1	-	11	TRBD1	ASARDRNTEAF
TRBV5-1	TRBJ2-3	-	12	-	ASSLVTGTDTQY
TRBV6-5	TRBJ2-2	-	13	-	ASSYGGFDTGELF
TRBV9	TRBJ2-3	-	14	-	ASNSGGGRWQDTQY
TRBV25-1	TRBJ1-1	-	12	-	ASSEYERGTEAF
TRBV7-9	TRBJ1-3	-	11	-	ASSQGSGNTIY
TRBV19	TRBJ1-1	-	12	TRBD1	ASSRGGMDTEAF
TRBV2	TRBJ2-2	-	17	TRBD2	ASSVFRQTSGGGAGELF